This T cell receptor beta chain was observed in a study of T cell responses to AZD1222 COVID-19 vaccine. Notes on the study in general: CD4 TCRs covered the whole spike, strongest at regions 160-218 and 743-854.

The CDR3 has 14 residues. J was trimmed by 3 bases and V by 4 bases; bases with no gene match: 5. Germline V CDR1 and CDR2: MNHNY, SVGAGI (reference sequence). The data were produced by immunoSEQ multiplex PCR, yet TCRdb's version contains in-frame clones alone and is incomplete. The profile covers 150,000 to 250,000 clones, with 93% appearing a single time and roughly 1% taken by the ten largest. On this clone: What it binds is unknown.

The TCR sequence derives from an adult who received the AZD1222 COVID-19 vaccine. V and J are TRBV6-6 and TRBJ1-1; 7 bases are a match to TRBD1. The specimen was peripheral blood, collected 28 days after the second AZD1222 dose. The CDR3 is CASSSPGQHTEAFF. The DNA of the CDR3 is TGTGCCAGCAGTTCCCCGGGACAGCACACTGAAGCTTTCTTT.